This TCR beta chain was recorded in a study of blood T cells in healthy people across ages. V trimming: 6 bases; J trimming: 2 bases; junction bases outside the gene matches: 10. CDR1 and CDR2 (germline): MNHEY, SVGAGI. The CDR3 has 16 residues. Through a sample-barcoded 5' primer and a J-beta primer mix, a second PCR was run for roughly 6 to 11 cycles. TCRdb re-derived calls from the 5' RACE reads in MiXCR, one entry per CDR3 protein. Counted here are about 730,000 distinct CDR3 sequences, about 40% occurring once; the ten biggest clones make up roughly 19%. Sequenced sample: blood. This TCR was recovered from a woman in her fifties or sixties in good health. V usage is TRBV6-5 and J usage is TRBJ2-3; 8 nucleotides match TRBD1. CDR3 in amino acids: CASSLSGTGYTDTQYF. CDR3 DNA sequence: TGTGCCAGCAGCCTCTCCGGGACAGGCTACACAGATACGCAGTATTTT.